These 21 T cell receptor beta chains share one sample of origin, sequenced in a study of shared clonotypes between healthy human individuals. The protocol was immunoSEQ multiplex PCR, while the TCRdb copy is restricted to in-frame clones and leaves out a portion. The data show 2 million to 2.5 million clones, more than 90% seen once. The sequenced material came from naive CD4+ T cells sorted from blood. The subset: CD45RA+ positively selected. Receptors originate from a man aged 18 to 30 in good health.

The gene calls are TRBV28 and TRBJ1-2; D is perhaps TRBD1 (5 bases). Germline-derived CDR1 and CDR2 are MDHEN and SYDVKM. V was shortened by 0 bases and J by 2 bases, with 10 bases between the two germline ends. The CDR3 covers 15 residues. CDR3 bases: TGTGCCAGCAGTTTATGGCAGGGAGGGAACTATGGCTACACCTTC. Protein sequence: CASSLWQGGNYGYTF.

The chain uses TRBV7-2 and TRBJ2-7; TRBD2 might be the D (7 bases). The CDR3 covers 16 residues. Germline loops: CDR1 SGHTA, CDR2 FQGNSA. The ends were cut back, 5 bases at V and 2 bases at J, with 19 bases in the middle. This chain's CDR3 is CASSLQGGGFTYEQYF. The CDR3 DNA reads TGTGCCAGCAGCCTTCAAGGGGGAGGGTTTACCTACGAGCAGTACTTC.

Regarding this clone: The sample has other DNA sequences that encode this CDR3 too. This sequence joins TRBV15 and TRBJ2-7, with a tentative D call TRBD2 (6 bases). V dropped 0 bases and J dropped 2 bases, with 8 bases sitting between them. The CDR3 consists of 14 residues. The germline V gene encodes CDR1 LNHNV and CDR2 YYDKDF (reference sequence). The CDR3 loop is CATSRDRGTYEQYF. The CDR3 region has the DNA TGTGCCACCAGCAGAGATCGGGGGACCTACGAGCAGTACTTC. The whole variable domain, remainder taken from reference TRBV15 and TRBJ2-7, is DAMVIQNPRYQVTQFGKPVTLSCSQTLNHNVMYWYQQKSSQAPKLLFHYYDKDFNNEADTPDNFQSRRPNTSFCFLDIRSPGLGDTAMYLCATSRDRGTYEQYFGPGTRLTVT.

CDR3 DNA sequence: TGTGCCAGCAGTTTAGAAGGGGACATCGGCTACACCTTC. Amino acids: CASSLEGDIGYTF. The chain couples TRBV27 to TRBJ1-2; weak D call: TRBD1 (6 bases). The germline V gene has CDR1 MNHEY and CDR2 SMNVEV (reference sequence). CDR3 length: 13 amino acids. V shed 2 bases and J shed 8 bases, with 12 bases lying between them.

This rearrangement joins TRBV5-1 to TRBJ1-2; a possible D gene is TRBD1 (5 bases). The CDR3 extends over 14 amino acids. Germline CDR1 SGHRS, CDR2 YFSETQ. Trimming stripped 3 bases from V and 0 bases from J, with 9 bases between. The CDR3, as DNA: TGCGCCAGCAGCTCGGAGGGGTCTAACTATGGCTACACCTTC. It is translated as CASSSEGSNYGYTF.

V is TRBV7-9 and J is TRBJ1-5, with 7 nucleotides matching TRBD1. This CDR3 has 16 amino acids. Germline V lookup: CDR1 SEHNR, CDR2 FQNEAQ (reference sequence). V was clipped by 1 base and J by 1 base; unmatched bases: 4. CDR3: CASSLGTGWSNQPQHF. In DNA form, the CDR3 reads TGTGCCAGCAGCTTAGGGACAGGCTGGAGCAATCAGCCCCAGCATTTT.

There are a few counts of this clone. The chain recombines TRBV6-1 with TRBJ1-6; D remains unclear. The CDR3 is made up of 16 amino acids. Deletions cut 7 bases from V and 0 bases from J, with 13 bases between. The germline CDR1 and CDR2 sequences are MNHNS and SASEGT. The CDR3 DNA is TGTGCCAGCATTGAGGTCATGAGCTCCTATAATTCACCCCTCCACTTT. This gives the protein CASIEVMSSYNSPLHF.

The chain couples TRBV28 to TRBJ1-3; perhaps TRBD1 as D (5 bases). This CDR3 is built from 15 residues. V was trimmed by 6 bases and J by 2 bases, leaving 14 bases between them. Germline CDR1 is MDHEN and CDR2 is SYDVKM. CDR3 sequence: CASSTPGRAGNTIYF. CDR3 nucleotide sequence: TGTGCCAGCAGCACCCCAGGGAGGGCTGGAAACACCATATATTTT. Variable domain in full (rest from reference TRBV28 and TRBJ1-3): DVKVTQSSRYLVKRTGEKVFLECVQDMDHENMFWYRQDPGLGLRLIYFSYDVKMKEKGDIPEGYSVSREKKERFSLILESASTNQTSMYLCASSTPGRAGNTIYFGEGSWLTVV.

The genes are TRBV11-2 and TRBJ2-2; 10 bases are shared with TRBD2. In germline, CDR1 is SGHAT, CDR2 FQNNGV. CDR3 length: 16 residues. J gave up 7 bases and V 8 bases, and 13 bases lay outside the gene matches. This CDR3 is CASGLLAGEPHGELFF. The CDR3 bases are TGTGCCAGCGGCCTCCTAGCGGGAGAACCCCACGGGGAGCTGTTTTTT.

The chain carries TRBV18 and TRBJ2-1; TRBD1 matches at 7 bases. CDR1 is KGHSH, CDR2 LQKENI, per germline. With 5 bases clipped from V and 6 bases from J, the junction kept 7 bases outside the gene matches. The CDR3 spans 14 residues. The CDR3 region has the DNA TGTGCCAGCTCAGGAACGACAGGGACCAATGAGCAGTTCTTC. Protein: CASSGTTGTNEQFF.

The chain is built from TRBV30 and TRBJ2-7, with D possibly TRBD1 on 5 matching bases. CDR1 and CDR2 (germline): GTSNPN, SVGIG (reference sequence). The CDR3 has 15 amino acids. V lost 2 bases and J 4 bases, leaving 18 bases between the germline ends. In DNA form, the CDR3 reads TGTGCCTGGAGTAAGACAGCCCCAGCTTTTTACGAGCAGTACTTC. This sequence encodes CAWSKTAPAFYEQYF.

This chain joins TRBV5-6 and TRBJ1-2; D not resolved. Trimming took 0 bases from V and 5 from J, leaving 14 bases between them. Germline CDR1 and CDR2: SGHDT and YYEEEE. CDR3 length: 15 amino acids. The CDR3 DNA sequence: TGTGCCAGCAGCTTGGGCCAGACGAGAAGGTATGGCTACACCTTC. Amino acids: CASSLGQTRRYGYTF.

The chain couples TRBV19 to TRBJ2-7, with 7 bases aligning to TRBD1. This CDR3 has 13 amino acids. The trim removed 6 bases at V and 6 bases at J, leaving 8 bases unmatched. Germline V gene lookup returns CDR1 LNHDA and CDR2 SQIVND (reference sequence). The CDR3 nucleotides are TGTGCCAGTAGACCCCGAGGGGGCAGCGAGCAGTACTTC. Amino acid sequence: CASRPRGGSEQYF.

Regarding this clone: The same CDR3 can be traced to other DNA sequences in this sample. The chain combines TRBV9 with TRBJ2-5, with D perhaps given as TRBD1 or TRBD2 (5 bases each). There are 14 residues in the CDR3. CDR1 and CDR2 (germline): SGDLS, YYNGEE. V gave up 0 bases and J gave up 1 base, with 7 bases separating them. The CDR3 reads CASSVGGTQETQYF. CDR3 in DNA: TGTGCCAGCAGCGTAGGGGGGACCCAAGAGACCCAGTACTTC.

This clone showed up just once. The CDR3 DNA is TGTGCCAGCAGTGATCATGTAGCGAAAAGGGGGCCTGGGGCCAACGTCCTGACTTTC. This encodes CASSDHVAKRGPGANVLTF. The J gene is TRBJ2-6, the V gene TRBV2; 7 bases align to TRBD1. The germline V gene encodes CDR1 SNHLY and CDR2 FYNNEI. V shed 3 bases and J 2 bases; nucleotides not matched to a gene: 13. The CDR3 sequence is 19 residues long.

This clone was recorded once. This chain connects TRBV6-6 to TRBJ2-7, with D hard to call. The V end was cut by 5 bases, the J end by 2 bases, with 16 bases between. The CDR3 has 15 residues. The germline V gene encodes CDR1 MNHNY and CDR2 SVGAGI (reference sequence). CDR3 residues: CASSTTAILTYEQYF. For the CDR3, the DNA is TGTGCCAGCAGTACCACAGCTATCCTCACCTACGAGCAGTACTTC.

The CDR3 loop reads CARAGGAGGAYGYTF. The DNA of the CDR3 is TGTGCCAGAGCAGGTGGAGCAGGGGGCGCCTATGGCTACACCTTC. The chain joins TRBV2 to TRBJ1-2, with 8 bases that match TRBD1. V lost 9 bases and J lost 4; bases outside the gene matches: 13. This CDR3 has 15 amino acids. CDR1 and CDR2 (germline): SNHLY, FYNNEI.

This chain links TRBV15 with TRBJ2-3; 7 nucleotides align to TRBD1. The CDR3 length is 18 residues. Losses at the gene ends were 0 bases for V and 2 bases for J; bases not matched to a gene: 11. Germline values: CDR1 LNHNV, CDR2 YYDKDF (reference sequence). The CDR3 DNA is TGTGCCACCAGCAGAGATCCCCCGGGACAGACCTTCACAGATACGCAGTATTTT. Residues: CATSRDPPGQTFTDTQYF.

The V call is TRBV7-9, the J call TRBJ2-6; D possibly corresponds to TRBD2 (7 bases). The V gene lost 7 bases and the J gene lost 0 bases, with 19 bases spanning the gap. CDR3 length equals 18 residues. The germline gives CDR1 SEHNR, CDR2 FQNEAQ (reference sequence). As DNA, the CDR3 is TGTGCCAGCACCCGTGAGGGGGGGACCTTCTCTGGGGCCAACGTCCTGACTTTC. Its translation is CASTREGGTFSGANVLTF.

The chain employs TRBV18 and TRBJ2-1; TRBD2 might be the D (7 bases). This CDR3 is built from 15 residues. Per germline, CDR1 KGHSH and CDR2 LQKENI. Trimming shortened V by 8 bases and J by 9 bases, and 23 bases separated the two germline ends. CDR3 coding DNA: TGTGCCAGCCAGACCGTTCTCGGGGGGCTGGGTGAGCAGTTCTTC. Translating it yields CASQTVLGGLGEQFF.

This rearrangement joins TRBV11-2 to TRBJ2-2; weak D call: TRBD1 (6 bases). V lost 7 bases, J lost 6 bases, and 9 bases lay in between. The CDR3 extends over 12 amino acids. CDR1 and CDR2 (germline): SGHAT, FQNNGV. Here the CDR3 reads CASTSGAGELFF. CDR3 in DNA: TGTGCCAGCACCTCAGGGGCCGGGGAGCTGTTTTTT. The variable domain in full, completed from reference TRBV11-2 and TRBJ2-2, reads EAGVAQSPRYKIIEKRQSVAFWCNPISGHATLYWYQQILGQGPKLLIQFQNNGVVDDSQLPKDRFSAERLKGVDSTLKIQPAKLEDSAVYLCASTSGAGELFFGEGSRLTVL.